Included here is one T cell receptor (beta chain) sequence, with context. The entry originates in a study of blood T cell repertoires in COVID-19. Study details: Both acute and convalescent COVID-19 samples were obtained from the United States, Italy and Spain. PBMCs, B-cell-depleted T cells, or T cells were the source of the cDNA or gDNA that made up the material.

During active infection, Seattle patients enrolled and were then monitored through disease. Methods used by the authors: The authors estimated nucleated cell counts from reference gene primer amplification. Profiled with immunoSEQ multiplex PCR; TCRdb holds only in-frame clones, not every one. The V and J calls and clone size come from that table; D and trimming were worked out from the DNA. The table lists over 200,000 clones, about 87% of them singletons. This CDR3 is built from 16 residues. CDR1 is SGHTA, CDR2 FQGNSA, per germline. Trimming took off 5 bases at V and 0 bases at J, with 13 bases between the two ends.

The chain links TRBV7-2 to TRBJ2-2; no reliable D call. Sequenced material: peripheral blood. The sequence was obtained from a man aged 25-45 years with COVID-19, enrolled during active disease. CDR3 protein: CASSRYSSANTGELFF. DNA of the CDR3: TGTGCCAGCAGCCGGTACTCCAGCGCGAACACCGGGGAGCTGTTTTTT.